Below, 17 T cell receptor delta chains from the same sample are listed, as sequenced in a study of delta chain sequences of gamma delta T cells. TCRdb fed the PCR reads to CATT. Among thousands of delta-chain clones listed, approximately 60% were seen once. Sequenced sample: a tumor sample. The receptor set was obtained from a human donor with breast cancer.

The V gene is TRDV2, the J gene TRDJ1; D ambiguous. The CDR3 loop spans 19 amino acids. Deletions cut 3 bases from V and 2 bases from J, with 27 bases between. Germline V gives CDR1 GEAIGNYY, CDR2 EKD. The CDR3 coding sequence is TGTGCCTGTGACGCCGGGCCACACAGGGGCGGTACTGAAACCGATAAACTCATCTTT. This encodes CACDAGPHRGGTETDKLIF.

With respect to this clone: An end of the junction differs from the germline gene, which may be a read error. This chain links TRDV2 with TRDJ1, with a tentative D call TRDD2 (5 bases). CDR1 and CDR2 from the germline V gene are GEAIGNYY and EKD. CDR3 size: 20 residues. In DNA form, the CDR3 reads TGTTCCTGTTACACGTTGTCCAGGGAGGTGTACCTACTTTACACAGATAAACTCATCTTT. It codes for CSCYTLSREVYLLYTDKLIF.

This clone was detected a few times. A read error likely explains why the TCRdb protein, taken from a much larger clone, differs from this DNA's translation at residue 3; the protein shown is translated from the DNA. The chain joins TRDV2 to TRDJ1; TRDD3 matches at 9 bases. CDR3 length equals 17 residues. The V gene's germline CDR1 is GEAIGNYY and CDR2 EKD. The CDR3 sequence is CARDTVGIRAYTDKLIF. For the CDR3, the DNA is TGTGCCCGTGACACCGTGGGGATACGGGCGTACACCGATAAACTCATCTTT.

The V gene is given as TRDV2, and no J gene call is available. There are 15 residues in the CDR3. Germline V gives CDR1 GEAIGNYY, CDR2 EKD. Here the CDR3 DNA reads TGTGCCTGTGACGTAGTCACTGCGGATAAAGGTAAGCTCTTCTTT. It codes for CACDVVTADKGKLFF.

In regard to this clone: The protein that TCRdb holds for this DNA derives from a much larger clone and differs from the translated DNA at residue 11, which likely indicates a read error; the protein shown here is translated from the DNA. V and J are TRDV2 and TRDJ1, with D perhaps matching TRDD3 (6 bases). CDR1 and CDR2 (germline): GEAIGNYY, EKD. The CDR3 has 16 residues. The V gene lost 3 bases and the J gene lost 4 bases, with 20 bases spanning the gap. CDR3 DNA: TGTGCCTGTGACCCACTCGGGGGGACAGACAGCGATAAACTCATCTTT. Its translation: CACDPLGGTDSDKLIF.

In this sample, this clone is medium-sized (0.01 to 0.1%). This DNA's translation and the protein TCRdb lists, from a much larger clone, do not match at residue 11, likely due to a read error; the protein shown is translated from the DNA. In the same sample, other DNA sequences code for this CDR3. The chain couples TRDV2 to TRDJ1; possible D gene TRDD3, 6 bases. Trimming stripped 0 bases from V and 0 bases from J, with 25 bases between. This CDR3 has 20 residues. The germline V gene has CDR1 GEAIGNYY and CDR2 EKD. The CDR3 loop reads CACDTVSREGERPYTDKLIF. CDR3 coding DNA: TGTGCCTGTGACACCGTGTCAAGGGAGGGGGAGCGACCTTACACCGATAAACTCATCTTT.

This chain joins TRDV1 and TRDJ1; D gene uncertain. The CDR3 is made up of 26 amino acids. Trimming pared 9 bases from V and 4 bases from J, leaving 54 bases between. Germline assignment: CDR1 TSWWSYY and CDR2 QGS. CDR3 nucleotides: TGTGCTCTAGAGAATCACCGGCCCTCCCTATACTGTTTAAAAGGGACCCCCAGATCGGCACTCGATAAACTCATCTTT. Translation: CALENHRPSLYCLKGTPRSALDKLIF.

No V segment was called; the J segment is TRDJ1; TRDD3, the D gene given by the table, was not confirmed from the DNA. The CDR3 is 24 residues long. The CDR3, as DNA: TGTTCTGCCTACTGTGACAGTCAACGCCTTACAAGGCATATACAACGAGCGTACACCGATAAACTCATCTTT. The encoded protein is CSAYCDSQRLTRHIQRAYTDKLIF.

In its sample, this clone is medium-sized. TCRdb's listed protein matches a much larger clone and diverges from this DNA's translation at residue 16, likely through a read error; the protein shown comes from the DNA. The rearrangement uses TRDV2 and TRDJ1; tentative D call: TRDD3 (6 bases). Germline assignment: CDR1 GEAIGNYY and CDR2 EKD. CDR3 length: 20 amino acids. The CDR3 DNA reads as TGTGCCTGTGACACCGTGTCAAGGGAGGGGGACCGACCTTACACCTATAAACTCATCTTT. It yields the protein CACDTVSREGDRPYTYKLIF.

This clone is medium-sized (0.01 to 0.1%) in the sample. A much more abundant neighbour one base away suggests this may be a read error. The chain uses TRDV2 and TRDJ1, with D possibly matching TRDD3 (5 bases). Germline-derived CDR1 and CDR2 are GEAIGNYY and EKD. The CDR3 extends over 19 amino acids. V dropped 3 bases and J dropped 0 bases, with 25 bases sitting between them. Written as DNA, the CDR3 is TGTGCCTGTGACTCCCTTTGGCAAACGGGGGTACGTTACACCGATAAACTCATCTTT. It is translated as CACDSLWQTGVRYTDKLIF.

This clone occurred a few times. TCRdb's protein, taken from a much larger clone, differs from this DNA's translation at residue 13, likely owing to a read error; the protein displayed comes from the DNA. The genes are TRDV2 and TRDJ1, with 9 bases identical to TRDD3. This CDR3 contains 19 residues. Germline CDR1 is GEAIGNYY and CDR2 is EKD. With V trimmed by 0 bases and J by 0 bases, 13 bases remained unmatched. The CDR3 nucleotides are TGTGCCTGTGACACCGGGGGATACTGGGGGGACCAACACACCGATAAACTCATCTTT. It translates to CACDTGGYWGDQHTDKLIF.

Comment on this clone: A junction boundary mismatches the germline segment, possibly from a read error. The chain combines TRDV2 with TRDJ1; a weak D match, TRDD3 (5 bases). This CDR3 is 20 amino acids long. The germline CDR1 and CDR2 sequences are GEAIGNYY and EKD. The CDR3 nucleotides read TGTGCCTGTGACACTTTAGGGGGGTCCGCGAAACCCACCTATACCGACAAAATCATTTTT. Protein: CACDTLGGSAKPTYTDKIIF.

A few counts support this clone. At one boundary the junction diverges from the germline segment, which might be a read error. The chain employs TRDV1 and TRDJ1; D may be TRDD3 (6 bases). The CDR3 consists of 16 residues. Germline assignment: CDR1 TSWWSYY and CDR2 QGS. The CDR3, as DNA: TGTGCCCTTGGGCCGGACCTTTTGGGGGGAATTTGGAAACTCATCTTT. Protein: CALGPDLLGGIWKLIF.

This chain uses TRDV2 with TRDJ2; 8 bases map to TRDD3. This CDR3 region has 15 residues. The J segment lost 12 bases and the V segment lost 1 base, leaving 12 bases of the junction unmatched. Germline CDR1 GEAIGNYY, CDR2 EKD. CDR3 sequence: CACDTVGDVTAKLFF. The CDR3 nucleotides are TGTGCCTGTGACACAGTGGGGGATGTCACCGCTAAACTCTTCTTT.

Concerning this clone itself: One end of the junction does not line up with germline, which may come from a read error. V gene TRDV2 combines with J gene TRDJ1, with a tentative D call TRDD2 (6 bases). The CDR3 loop spans 20 amino acids. The V gene's germline CDR1 is GEAIGNYY and CDR2 EKD. The CDR3 reads CSCDTVPSEGNRPSNDNLIF. In DNA form, the CDR3 reads TGTTCCTGTGACACCGTGCCAAGTGAGGGGAACCGGCCTTCCAACGATAACCTCATCTTT.

This clone was picked up a small number of times. For this DNA, TCRdb reports the protein of a much larger clone, which diverges at residue 3, most likely from a read error; the protein presented here is translated directly from the DNA. The chain employs TRDV2 and TRDJ1, with D unresolved. There are 14 residues in the CDR3. From germline, CDR1 is GEAIGNYY and CDR2 EKD. CDR3 DNA: TGTGCCAGTGACGACCTTGGGCCATCGGAGGAACTCATCTTT. Amino acid sequence: CASDDLGPSEELIF.

For this clone: A much larger clone differs from this one at a single base, so this may be a read error. In the same sample, other DNA sequences code for this CDR3. J is TRDJ1 and V is TRDV2, with 10 positions matching TRDD3. Germline lookup yields CDR1 GEAIGNYY and CDR2 EKD. The CDR3 is made up of 21 amino acids. CDR3 nucleotides: TGTGCCTGTGACACTGTCTCTGGTTTTTTCGGGGGGATACGCTCCACCGATAAACTCATATTT. Its translation: CACDTVSGFFGGIRSTDKLIF.